These 31 T cell receptor beta chains were all obtained from the same sample, sequenced in a study of blood T cell repertoires in COVID-19. Profiled with immunoSEQ multiplex PCR; TCRdb holds only in-frame clones, not every one. Altogether about 70,000 clones are present, 70% to 90% being singletons, with the ten largest covering around 4.8%. The sequenced sample consisted of peripheral blood. The receptors derive from a woman at least 80 years old with active or convalescent COVID-19.

V gene TRBV28 combines with J gene TRBJ2-2; 8 nucleotides line up with TRBD1. V trimming: 6 bases; J trimming: 4 bases; junction bases outside the gene matches: 7. The germline gives CDR1 MDHEN, CDR2 SYDVKM. The length of the CDR3 is 15 residues. The CDR3 here is CASRPTGGSTGELFF. Here the CDR3 DNA reads TGTGCCAGCAGACCAACAGGGGGAAGCACCGGGGAGCTGTTTTTT. Full variable domain (remainder filled in from reference TRBV28 and TRBJ2-2): DVKVTQSSRYLVKRTGEKVFLECVQDMDHENMFWYRQDPGLGLRLIYFSYDVKMKEKGDIPEGYSVSREKKERFSLILESASTNQTSMYLCASRPTGGSTGELFFGEGSRLTVL.

This clone was seen many times. The chain's CDR3 is CAWSAGGSTGELFF. CDR3 nucleotides: TGTGCCTGGAGTGCAGGGGGGAGCACCGGGGAGCTGTTTTTT. The V and J genes are TRBV30 and TRBJ2-2, with D perhaps matching TRBD1 (7 bases). Germline V gene data show CDR1 as GTSNPN and CDR2 as SVGIG (reference sequence). This CDR3 has 14 residues. Trimming removed 1 base at V and 4 bases at J, with 10 bases between.

This rearrangement joins TRBV30 to TRBJ1-1; no definite D call. CDR1 is GTSNPN and CDR2 is SVGIG in the germline V gene (reference sequence). The CDR3 is 12 amino acids. CDR3 region: CAIPGQVTEAFF. CDR3 coding DNA: TGTGCGATACCAGGCCAGGTCACTGAAGCTTTCTTT.

The CDR3 region has the DNA TGTGCTAGTGACCTGTTGAGGGTAGCGGGAGGCTTGAGCACAGATACGCAGTATTTT. Encoded protein: CASDLLRVAGGLSTDTQYF. V is TRBV12-5 and J is TRBJ2-3; TRBD2 matches at 10 bases. From germline, CDR1 is LGHNT and CDR2 FRNRAP. The CDR3 runs 19 residues. V was clipped by 7 bases and J by 0 bases; unmatched bases: 16.

The V gene is TRBV6-2 or TRBV6-3, the J gene TRBJ2-3; 7 bases match TRBD1. The CDR3 is made up of 14 amino acids. Per the germline V gene, CDR1 is MNHEY and CDR2 is SVGEGT. Losses at the gene ends were 2 bases for V and 2 bases for J; bases not matched to a gene: 1. CDR3 coding DNA: TGTGCCAGCAGTTACGACAGGGACACAGATACGCAGTATTTT. Translation gives CASSYDRDTDTQYF.

The chain employs TRBV7-2 and TRBJ2-7, with 15 nucleotides matching TRBD2. The CDR3 runs 17 residues. The V and J ends lost 5 bases and 1 base, in that order; junction bases with no gene match: 6. The germline gives CDR1 SGHTA, CDR2 FQGNSA. The CDR3: CASSPGLAGGDSYEQYF. The CDR3 region has the DNA TGTGCCAGCAGCCCTGGACTAGCGGGAGGGGATTCCTACGAGCAGTACTTC.

The rearrangement uses TRBV7-9 and TRBJ1-2, with TRBD1 as a possible D gene (6 bases). CDR1 is SEHNR and CDR2 is FQNEAQ in the germline V gene (reference sequence). The CDR3 covers 15 residues. Trimming took 1 base from V and 3 from J, leaving 12 bases between them. The CDR3 is CASSLGPGAHYGYTF. The CDR3 nucleotides read TGTGCCAGCAGCTTAGGCCCAGGGGCGCACTATGGCTACACCTTC.

This chain uses TRBV7-8 with TRBJ2-5; 11 nucleotides line up with TRBD1. The CDR3 consists of 16 residues. The germline V gene has CDR1 SGHVS and CDR2 FQNEAQ. J lost 2 bases, V lost 3 bases, and 5 bases had no gene match. CDR3 coding DNA: TGTGCCAGCAGCTTGGACAGGGGGCGCACACAAGAGACCCAGTACTTC. Protein: CASSLDRGRTQETQYF. Full variable domain (rest looked up from reference TRBV7-8 and TRBJ2-5): GAGVSQSPRYKVAKRGQDVALRCDPISGHVSLFWYQQALGQGPEFLTYFQNEAQLDKSGLPSDRFFAERPEGSVSTLKIQRTQQEDSAVYLCASSLDRGRTQETQYFGPGTRLLVL.

The V and J genes are TRBV7-2 and TRBJ1-6; no definite D call. The CDR3 is 17 amino acids. V lost 2 bases and J 7 bases, leaving 18 bases between the germline ends. CDR1 and CDR2 from the germline V gene are SGHTA and FQGNSA. The CDR3 nucleotides are TGTGCCAGCAGCTTACAGCAGTTTGGACTCGGGAATTCACCCCTCCACTTT. Translation gives CASSLQQFGLGNSPLHF.

A single count supports this clone. J is TRBJ2-7 and V is TRBV5-4; 7 positions match TRBD1. Looked up from germline, CDR1 is SGHNT and CDR2 is YYREEE (reference sequence). The V and J ends lost 0 bases and 0 bases, in that order; junction bases with no gene match: 3. The CDR3 sequence is 15 residues long. The CDR3 is CASSLDRGSSYEQYF. The CDR3 nucleotides read TGTGCCAGCAGCTTGGACAGGGGTAGCTCCTACGAGCAGTACTTC.

The rearrangement uses TRBV5-4 and TRBJ1-3; 12 nucleotides match TRBD1. Germline loops: CDR1 SGHNT, CDR2 YYREEE (reference sequence). The CDR3 is 18 residues long. V was clipped by 4 bases and J by 4 bases; unmatched bases: 12. The CDR3 DNA reads TGTGCCAGCAGCCCAGGTTGGGACAGGGGGCGAGAAGGAAACACCATATATTTT. Amino acids: CASSPGWDRGREGNTIYF.

This chain uses TRBV19 with TRBJ2-5; tentatively, D is TRBD1 (6 bases). The ends were cut back, 3 bases at V and 2 bases at J, with 16 bases in the middle. The CDR3 has 16 amino acids. CDR1 is LNHDA and CDR2 is SQIVND in the germline V gene (reference sequence). This CDR3 reads CASSIFFGQGQETQYF. The CDR3 nucleotides are TGTGCCAGTAGTATTTTCTTCGGGCAGGGGCAAGAGACCCAGTACTTC.

The chain has TRBV10-3 and TRBJ1-6; 9 positions agree with TRBD1. This CDR3 spans 15 amino acids. In germline, CDR1 is ENHRY, CDR2 SYGVKD. J lost 5 bases, V lost 6 bases, and 5 bases had no gene match. CDR3 in DNA: TGTGCCATCAGCGGCAGGGACAGGGATAATTCACCCCTCCACTTT. Translated, it gives CAISGRDRDNSPLHF.

This rearrangement joins TRBV21-1 to TRBJ1-1; the table assigns TRBD1, which was not confirmed against the DNA. TRBV21-1 is flagged as a pseudogene. The CDR3 has 16 residues. This CDR3 reads CASSKVHRNMNTEAFF. The CDR3 DNA follows: TGTGCCAGCAGCAAAGTCCACAGAAACATGAACACTGAAGCTTTCTTT.

This clone was seen a handful of times. The genes are TRBV6-5 and TRBJ1-2; no firm D call. Deletions cut 2 bases from V and 8 bases from J, with 15 bases between. CDR1 MNHEY and CDR2 SVGAGI come from the germline V gene. This CDR3 has 14 residues. CDR3 in amino acids: CASSYPFGLGGYTF. The CDR3 DNA is TGTGCCAGCAGTTACCCGTTCGGACTGGGGGGCTACACCTTC.

The V gene is TRBV6-5, the J gene TRBJ2-7, with 10 nucleotides matching TRBD1. The CDR3 sequence is 16 residues long. Germline CDR1 MNHEY, CDR2 SVGAGI. The ends lost 4 bases at V and 0 bases at J; junction bases unmatched: 6. The CDR3 loop is CASSLPGTGDSYEQYF. CDR3 sequence (DNA): TGTGCCAGCAGTTTGCCCGGGACAGGGGACTCCTACGAGCAGTACTTC.

This chain uses TRBV7-2 with TRBJ2-7; 7 nucleotides line up with TRBD1. CDR3 length equals 15 residues. V lost 5 bases and J lost 4; bases outside the gene matches: 11. Germline-derived CDR1 and CDR2 are SGHTA and FQGNSA. Written as DNA, the CDR3 is TGTGCCAGCAGCCCCCAACCAGGGGGAGCTTACGAGCAGTACTTC. The encoded protein is CASSPQPGGAYEQYF.

The chain joins TRBV11-2 to TRBJ2-2; TRBD1 agrees at 8 bases. CDR1 and CDR2 (germline): SGHAT, FQNNGV. V dropped 5 bases and J dropped 7; count of bases not matched to a gene: 12. The CDR3 consists of 16 residues. The CDR3 region has the DNA TGTGCCAGCAGCCCTCGACAGGGGAAATTCCACGGGGAGCTGTTTTTT. As protein: CASSPRQGKFHGELFF.

The rearrangement links TRBV7-2 to TRBJ2-1; 9 bases are shared with TRBD2. This CDR3 region has 13 residues. The germline gives CDR1 SGHTA, CDR2 FQGNSA. Trimming took 6 bases from V and 10 from J; bases not matched to a gene: 7. The CDR3 here is CASRVAGVREQFF. The DNA of the CDR3 is TGTGCCAGCAGAGTAGCGGGAGTAAGGGAGCAGTTCTTC.

V is TRBV19 and J is TRBJ2-2, with TRBD2 matching over 11 bases. V dropped 4 bases and J dropped 7; count of bases not matched to a gene: 2. Germline assignment: CDR1 LNHDA and CDR2 SQIVND (reference sequence). The CDR3 spans 14 residues. This chain's CDR3 is CASSTSGGLGELFF. CDR3 DNA sequence: TGTGCCAGTAGTACTAGCGGGGGGCTCGGGGAGCTGTTTTTT.

The chain couples TRBV7-9 to TRBJ2-7; a possible D gene is TRBD2 (5 bases). CDR1 and CDR2 from the germline V gene are SEHNR and FQNEAQ (reference sequence). This CDR3 is built from 14 residues. V was trimmed by 1 base and J by 3 bases, leaving 10 bases between them. CDR3 loop: CASSLGGSGYEQYF. CDR3 in DNA: TGTGCCAGCAGCTTAGGCGGGTCCGGCTACGAGCAGTACTTC. Filled out from reference TRBV7-9 and TRBJ2-7, the complete variable domain reads DTGVSQNPRHKITKRGQNVTFRCDPISEHNRLYWYRQTLGQGPEFLTYFQNEAQLEKSRLLSDRFSAERPKGSFSTLEIQRTEQGDSAMYLCASSLGGSGYEQYFGPGTRLTVT.

The V call is TRBV7-2, the J call TRBJ1-5; the D gene is possibly TRBD1 (5 bases). V lost 0 bases, J lost 0 bases, and 12 bases lay in between. The CDR3 extends over 17 amino acids. Germline-derived CDR1 and CDR2 are SGHTA and FQGNSA. In DNA form, the CDR3 reads TGTGCCAGCAGCTTAGCGGGGGGTGGAAATAGCAATCAGCCCCAGCATTTT. Translating gives CASSLAGGGNSNQPQHF.

V is TRBV28 and J is TRBJ2-1, with 9 bases that match TRBD1. V dropped 3 bases and J dropped 11; count of bases not matched to a gene: 8. The germline CDR1 and CDR2 sequences are MDHEN and SYDVKM. There are 14 residues in the CDR3. The CDR3 region has the DNA TGTGCCAGCAGTTTTCTACCGGGACAGGGTCAGCAGTTCTTC. Its translation is CASSFLPGQGQQFF.

The CDR3 spells CASSRTWQFF. The DNA for the CDR3 is TGTGCCAGCAGTCGGACTTGGCAGTTCTTC. The rearrangement uses TRBV28 and TRBJ2-1; weak D call: TRBD2 (5 bases). The CDR3 has 10 amino acids. Germline CDR1 reads MDHEN; CDR2 reads SYDVKM. Trimming pared 5 bases from V and 12 bases from J, leaving 8 bases between.

J is TRBJ1-2 and V is TRBV6-6; 7 nucleotides match TRBD1. This CDR3 contains 15 residues. V shed 6 bases and J 6 bases; nucleotides not matched to a gene: 13. The V gene's germline CDR1 is MNHNY and CDR2 SVGAGI (reference sequence). For the CDR3, the DNA is TGTGCCAGCAGAAGGACCACAGGGGTACAGGATGGCTACACCTTC. This translates into CASRRTTGVQDGYTF.

The chain has TRBV12-3 or TRBV12-4 and TRBJ2-5; D might be TRBD1 (6 bases). Trimming left V 7 bases short and J 0 bases short, with 9 bases between. CDR3 size: 13 residues. The CDR3 DNA is TGTGCCAGCAACCAGGGGTACCAAGAGACCCAGTACTTC. Amino acids: CASNQGYQETQYF.

The chain uses TRBV27 and TRBJ2-7; 15 bases agree with TRBD2. CDR1 is MNHEY, CDR2 SMNVEV, per germline (reference sequence). This CDR3 contains 17 residues. Trimming cost V 4 bases and J 1 base; bases outside gene matches: 5. CDR3 in DNA: TGTGCCAGCAGTTCTAGGACTAGCGGGGGGGCATCCTACGAGCAGTACTTC. The encoded protein is CASSSRTSGGASYEQYF.

The CDR3 DNA reads TGTGCCAGCAGAAAGCAGGGAAAGAACACTGAAGCTTTCTTT. Its translation: CASRKQGKNTEAFF. The chain is built from TRBV7-9 and TRBJ1-1; weak D call: TRBD1 (5 bases). V lost 6 bases and J 1 base, leaving 12 bases between the germline ends. This CDR3 spans 14 amino acids. In germline, CDR1 is SEHNR, CDR2 FQNEAQ (reference sequence).

The chain links TRBV24-1 to TRBJ1-1, with D hard to call. There are 16 residues in the CDR3. V was trimmed by 5 bases and J by 4 bases, leaving 19 bases between them. CDR1 is KGHDR and CDR2 is SFDVKD in the germline V gene. CDR3 region: CATSGRRSQGSTEAFF. The CDR3, as DNA: TGTGCCACCAGTGGTCGGAGGTCTCAAGGTAGCACTGAAGCTTTCTTT.

The V call is TRBV6-5, the J call TRBJ2-5, with TRBD2 matching 12 bases. Trimming cost V 5 bases and J 0 bases; bases outside gene matches: 1. This CDR3 has 15 residues. The germline CDR1 and CDR2 sequences are MNHEY and SVGAGI. The CDR3 DNA sequence: TGTGCCAGCAGTCGGACTAGCGGGAACCAAGAGACCCAGTACTTC. It encodes CASSRTSGNQETQYF.

The CDR3 DNA sequence: TGTGCCAGCAGCCTCCGAGGCGACTCCTACGAGCAGTACTTC. It translates to CASSLRGDSYEQYF. The V gene is TRBV7-2, the J gene TRBJ2-7; D is ambiguous. The ends were cut back, 5 bases at V and 0 bases at J, with 11 bases in the middle. The CDR3 length is 14 residues. CDR1 and CDR2 (germline): SGHTA, FQGNSA.